Below, 27 T cell receptor beta chains from the same sample are listed, as sequenced in a study of CD8+ T cells in alopecia areata (dated by TCRdb to 2016 to 2019). The library was built by means of the immunoSEQ multiplex PCR assay. To provide template for TCR sequencing, every sample had RNA extracted and reverse transcribed into cDNA. TCRdb holds this immuneACCESS table with in-frame rearrangements only. Some clones are missing; in checked studies, unresolved V genes explain under half, and the rest has no known cause. The sample table contains 90,000 to 100,000 clones; only one count was recorded for more than 35% of them. 1% to 1.5% of the sample is taken by the ten largest. Sample: CD4+ T cells sorted from blood. These receptors were taken from a human donor with alopecia areata.

There are a few counts of this clone. This chain links TRBV25-1 with TRBJ2-7, with a weak D call TRBD1 (6 bases). Deletions cut 11 bases from V and 1 base from J, with 18 bases between. This CDR3 is built from 14 residues. Germline V lookup: CDR1 MGHDK, CDR2 SYGVNS. Here the CDR3 reads CAYLKQGYSYEQYF. The CDR3 DNA sequence: TGTGCCTATTTGAAACAGGGTTATTCCTACGAGCAGTACTTC.

The V gene is TRBV4-2, the J gene TRBJ1-1, with D unclear. CDR3 size: 15 residues. V lost 3 bases to trimming and J lost 1 base, with 12 bases between them. CDR1 LGHNA and CDR2 YNFKEQ come from the germline V gene. CDR3 sequence: CASSHNLEENTEAFF. The CDR3 coding sequence is TGTGCCAGCAGCCATAATCTGGAGGAGAACACTGAAGCTTTCTTT.

V usage is TRBV7-9 and J usage is TRBJ1-2; D is unclear. This CDR3 contains 16 residues. V lost 4 bases to trimming and J lost 2 bases, with 17 bases between them. Germline CDR1 reads SEHNR; CDR2 reads FQNEAQ (reference sequence). CDR3: CASSSWVADVNYGYTF. Written as DNA, the CDR3 is TGTGCCAGCAGCTCATGGGTGGCAGACGTAAACTATGGCTACACCTTC.

The chain couples TRBV30 to TRBJ1-3; D gene uncertain. Germline CDR1 reads GTSNPN; CDR2 reads SVGIG (reference sequence). This CDR3 comprises 15 residues. Trimming left V 3 bases short and J 4 bases short, with 16 bases between. CDR3 sequence (DNA): TGTGCCTGGAGCCTTGGGGTCCAAACCGGAAACACCATATATTTT. As protein: CAWSLGVQTGNTIYF.

In its sample, this clone was seen a few times. The chain is built from TRBV28 and TRBJ2-1, with TRBD1 as a possible D gene (6 bases). There are 13 residues in the CDR3. Trimming removed 2 bases at V and 10 bases at J, with 12 bases between. Germline CDR1 MDHEN, CDR2 SYDVKM. The CDR3 region has the DNA TGTGCCAGCAGTTTACCAGGGGTGTTAGAGCAGTTCTTC. Its protein is CASSLPGVLEQFF.

The chain employs TRBV5-1 and TRBJ1-2; the D is unclear. Germline lookup yields CDR1 SGHRS and CDR2 YFSETQ. With 4 bases removed from V and 4 bases from J, the gap between germline ends came to 11 bases. The CDR3 is made up of 13 amino acids. CDR3 protein: CASSAFNSYGYTF. The CDR3 coding sequence is TGCGCCAGCAGCGCTTTTAACTCCTATGGCTACACCTTC.

The V call is TRBV6-5, the J call TRBJ2-7; D is possibly TRBD1 (6 bases). The CDR3 extends over 14 amino acids. Germline CDR1 is MNHEY and CDR2 is SVGAGI. Between the trimmed V and J ends, which lost 6 bases and 6 bases, there was a span of 18 bases. In DNA, the CDR3 is TGTGCCAGCAGGTATGGACAGACGCTCTCCGAGCAGTACTTC. Its translation is CASRYGQTLSEQYF.

V is TRBV7-8 and J is TRBJ1-1; tentative D call: TRBD1 (5 bases). The CDR3 covers 15 residues. V was pared by 2 bases and J by 3 bases, with 13 bases between. CDR1 is SGHVS, CDR2 FQNEAQ, per germline. The CDR3 nucleotides read TGTGCCAGCAGCTTATGGGGAGGGGAAGACACTGAAGCTTTCTTT. This codes for CASSLWGGEDTEAFF. Full variable domain (outside the CDR3, taken from reference TRBV7-8 and TRBJ1-1): GAGVSQSPRYKVAKRGQDVALRCDPISGHVSLFWYQQALGQGPEFLTYFQNEAQLDKSGLPSDRFFAERPEGSVSTLKIQRTQQEDSAVYLCASSLWGGEDTEAFFGQGTRLTVV.

The chain carries TRBV9 and TRBJ2-2; D gene unclear. V was cut by 0 bases and J by 0 bases, with 6 bases left in between. CDR1 is SGDLS and CDR2 is YYNGEE in the germline V gene. CDR3 length equals 15 residues. For the CDR3, the DNA is TGTGCCAGCAGCGTAGCAAGAGCGAACACCGGGGAGCTGTTTTTT. Its protein product is CASSVARANTGELFF.

A few counts support this clone. The rearrangement uses TRBV19 and TRBJ2-1; maybe TRBD2 (6 bases). The CDR3 spans 15 residues. The germline gives CDR1 LNHDA, CDR2 SQIVND (reference sequence). Trimming left V 5 bases short and J 6 bases short, with 17 bases between. The CDR3 sequence is CASSPGPSRGNEQFF. The CDR3 DNA reads TGTGCCAGTAGTCCCGGCCCGTCGCGGGGCAATGAGCAGTTCTTC.

Concerning this clone: Germline is not matched at one junction end, which may reflect a read error. The rearrangement uses TRBV30 and TRBJ1-2, with 8 bases identical to TRBD1. The CDR3 totals 12 residues. CDR1 and CDR2 from the germline V gene are GTSNPN and SVGIG (reference sequence). The CDR3 loop reads CAWSVQGDQLRF. CDR3 sequence (DNA): TGTGCCTGGAGTGTACAGGGGGACCAGCTTCGGTTC.

V usage is TRBV29-1 and J usage is TRBJ1-2; unclear D gene. V was cut by 7 bases and J by 7 bases, with 10 bases left in between. The CDR3 runs 10 residues. CDR1 and CDR2 from the germline V gene are SQVTM and ANQGSEA. The CDR3 sequence is CSGYGGGYTF. CDR3 DNA: TGCAGCGGTTACGGTGGTGGCTACACCTTC.

The V gene is TRBV7-9, the J gene TRBJ1-2; the D is unclear. Germline CDR1 and CDR2: SEHNR and FQNEAQ (reference sequence). The CDR3 totals 13 residues. With 0 bases removed from V and 8 bases from J, the gap between germline ends came to 10 bases. The CDR3 is CASSLAGSGGYTF. As DNA, the CDR3 is TGTGCCAGCAGCTTAGCAGGCTCCGGGGGCTACACCTTC.

The gene calls are TRBV5-1 and TRBJ2-1; D is ambiguous. CDR3 length equals 17 residues. The germline gives CDR1 SGHRS, CDR2 YFSETQ. V lost 0 bases to trimming and J lost 4 bases, with 17 bases between them. CDR3 amino acids: CASSLAAGPSPYNEQFF. CDR3 sequence (DNA): TGCGCCAGCAGCTTGGCCGCAGGCCCTTCCCCTTACAATGAGCAGTTCTTC.

This clone has just a few counts. The chain carries TRBV5-1 and TRBJ2-2; no firm D call. V was clipped by 1 base and J by 2 bases, with 15 bases between them. CDR3 length equals 17 residues. CDR1 is SGHRS and CDR2 is YFSETQ in the germline V gene. The chain's CDR3 is CASSLYVRSYNTGELFF. CDR3 bases: TGCGCCAGCAGCTTGTACGTTAGGAGCTACAACACCGGGGAGCTGTTTTTT.

In this sample, this clone turned up a few times. The rearrangement uses TRBV23-1 and TRBJ2-4, with D perhaps matching TRBD1 (6 bases). TRBV23-1 is annotated as an ORF whose role is uncertain. V was trimmed by 2 bases and J by 1 base, leaving 15 bases between them. This CDR3 comprises 17 residues. The CDR3 sequence is CASSQPTGILAKNIQYF. CDR3 DNA sequence: TGCGCCAGCAGTCAACCCACAGGGATCCTGGCCAAAAACATTCAGTACTTC.

The V call is TRBV30, the J call TRBJ2-1, with D perhaps TRBD2 (5 bases). CDR1 and CDR2 from the germline V gene are GTSNPN and SVGIG (reference sequence). Trimming removed 3 bases from V and 5 bases from J, with 14 bases in between. This CDR3 is 14 amino acids long. The CDR3 nucleotides are TGTGCCTGGAGCGGCTCCAGGAGGAACAATGAGCAGTTCTTC. Translation gives CAWSGSRRNNEQFF.

The table lists this clone with a few counts. This rearrangement joins TRBV29-1 to TRBJ1-2; no firm D call. The CDR3 length is 14 residues. V was pared by 8 bases and J by 3 bases, with 19 bases between. From germline, CDR1 is SQVTM and CDR2 ANQGSEA. Here the CDR3 DNA reads TGCAGCCACCAACGGGCGGGGATGGACTATGGCTACACCTTC. Amino acids: CSHQRAGMDYGYTF.

The chain has TRBV5-1 and TRBJ2-5, with TRBD1 matching 7 bases. Trimming cost V 1 base and J 4 bases; bases outside gene matches: 1. CDR3 length: 13 amino acids. CDR1 is SGHRS and CDR2 is YFSETQ in the germline V gene. In DNA, the CDR3 is TGCGCCAGCAGCTTGAACAGGGGAGAGACCCAGTACTTC. The encoded protein is CASSLNRGETQYF.

The chain is built from TRBV4-1 and TRBJ2-6, with D perhaps TRBD1 (6 bases). There are 16 residues in the CDR3. Germline V lookup: CDR1 MGHRA, CDR2 YSYEKL. V shed 4 bases and J shed 1 base, with 11 bases lying between them. DNA of the CDR3: TGCGCCAGCAGCCTGAGGCAGGGGTCTGGGGCCAACGTCCTGACTTTC. As protein: CASSLRQGSGANVLTF.

This clone was observed a few times. For the CDR3, the DNA is TGTGCCAGCAGCTTAGGTAGACTAGCGGGAACCAATGAGCAGTTCTTC. Translation gives CASSLGRLAGTNEQFF. The chain recombines TRBV11-2 with TRBJ2-1; 11 bases fit TRBD2. CDR3 size: 16 residues. The V gene's germline CDR1 is SGHAT and CDR2 FQNNGV. V was clipped by 1 base and J by 6 bases; unmatched bases: 5.

This clone was detected once. The chain links TRBV2 to TRBJ1-1, with D unresolved. This CDR3 contains 13 residues. Germline V gives CDR1 SNHLY, CDR2 FYNNEI. V was cut by 3 bases and J by 3 bases, with 8 bases left in between. The CDR3: CASSDGEDTEAFF. The DNA for the CDR3 is TGTGCCAGCAGTGACGGCGAAGACACTGAAGCTTTCTTT. Supplemented by reference TRBV2 and TRBJ1-1, the full variable domain reads EPEVTQTPSHQVTQMGQEVILRCVPISNHLYFYWYRQILGQKVEFLVSFYNNEISEKSEIFDDQFSVERPDGSNFTLKIRSTKLEDSAMYFCASSDGEDTEAFFGQGTRLTVV.

This clone has only a few counts. The CDR3 here is CASSLNRETQYF. CDR3 DNA sequence: TGTGCCAGCAGTTTAAACAGGGAGACCCAGTACTTC. This chain connects TRBV28 to TRBJ2-5; the D gene is possibly TRBD1 (5 bases). In germline, CDR1 is MDHEN, CDR2 SYDVKM. Between the trimmed V and J ends, which lost 2 bases and 5 bases, there was a span of 6 bases. This CDR3 comprises 12 residues.

This chain links TRBV28 with TRBJ2-7; D perhaps matches TRBD2 (6 bases). Trimming pared 6 bases from V and 0 bases from J, leaving 15 bases between. This CDR3 region has 15 residues. The germline CDR1 and CDR2 sequences are MDHEN and SYDVKM. In DNA form, the CDR3 reads TGTGCCAGCAGAACCCTCGGGACTCACTCCTACGAGCAGTACTTC. Amino acid sequence: CASRTLGTHSYEQYF.

The chain combines TRBV6-1 with TRBJ2-7; D remains ambiguous. Trimming removed 2 bases at V and 0 bases at J, with 17 bases between. This CDR3 region has 17 residues. Germline V gives CDR1 MNHNS, CDR2 SASEGT. Here the CDR3 reads CASSELFGHPSSYEQYF. CDR3 nucleotides: TGTGCCAGCAGTGAACTTTTTGGGCACCCGAGCTCCTACGAGCAGTACTTC.

This chain's CDR3 is CASSELRTHVEAFF. For the CDR3, the DNA is TGTGCCAGCAGTGAATTAAGGACACATGTTGAAGCTTTCTTT. This chain uses TRBV2 with TRBJ1-1; possible D gene TRBD1, 5 bases. V gave up 2 bases and J gave up 7 bases, with 14 bases separating them. The CDR3 runs to 14 residues. Germline CDR1 reads SNHLY; CDR2 reads FYNNEI.

The CDR3 coding sequence is TGTGCCAGCGGGCGGGCGAGAGGCTCACCCCTCCACTTT. The encoded protein is CASGRARGSPLHF. V and J are TRBV7-3 and TRBJ1-6; no clear D. V dropped 8 bases and J dropped 10 bases, with 15 bases sitting between them. This CDR3 comprises 13 residues. The germline gives CDR1 SGHTA, CDR2 FQGTGA.